Each of the 9 T cell receptor beta chains below was sequenced from the same sample in a study of blood T cell repertoires in COVID-19. Using immunoSEQ multiplex PCR, the repertoire was profiled, and TCRdb retains in-frame clones only, with some absent. The repertoire holds under 300,000 clones, with 85% to 90% as singletons. Sequences were obtained from peripheral blood. These receptors were taken from a woman aged 65 to 85 with active or convalescent COVID-19.

The gene calls are TRBV5-6 and TRBJ1-5, with TRBD1 matching over 9 bases. This CDR3 contains 14 residues. Germline CDR1 is SGHDT and CDR2 is YYEEEE. Losses at the gene ends were 3 bases for V and 4 bases for J; bases not matched to a gene: 2. In nucleotides, the CDR3 is TGTGCCAGCAGCTCGGACAGGGGAAATCAGCCCCAGCATTTT. It yields the protein CASSSDRGNQPQHF.

The J gene is TRBJ1-2, the V gene TRBV5-1; no clear D. The CDR3 is 14 amino acids. The germline CDR1 and CDR2 sequences are SGHRS and YFSETQ. V was trimmed by 0 bases and J by 2 bases, leaving 8 bases between them. The DNA for the CDR3 is TGCGCCAGCAGCTTGGGAGGGAAGAACTATGGCTACACCTTC. Amino acids: CASSLGGKNYGYTF.

CDR3: CASTIPGGFQQYF. As DNA, the CDR3 is TGTGCCAGCACTATCCCGGGGGGTTTTCAGCAGTACTTC. This chain connects TRBV6-5 to TRBJ2-7, with 7 bases that match TRBD2. With 7 bases clipped from V and 8 bases from J, the junction kept 11 bases outside the gene matches. Germline V lookup: CDR1 MNHEY, CDR2 SVGAGI. CDR3 length: 13 residues.

The rearrangement uses TRBV27 and TRBJ1-1; D is possibly TRBD1 (5 bases). Trimming cost V 3 bases and J 0 bases, with 11 bases left between them. Germline V gene data show CDR1 as MNHEY and CDR2 as SMNVEV (reference sequence). The CDR3 is 15 amino acids. The CDR3 loop is CASSLGQGLNTEAFF. Written as DNA, the CDR3 is TGTGCCAGCAGTTTGGGCCAGGGATTGAACACTGAAGCTTTCTTT.

This chain connects TRBV5-6 to TRBJ2-3; TRBD2 matches at 8 bases. The V gene's germline CDR1 is SGHDT and CDR2 YYEEEE. J lost 6 bases, V lost 4 bases, and 4 bases had no gene match. The CDR3 runs to 13 residues. In nucleotides, the CDR3 is TGTGCCAGCAGCCCCGGGGGGGTTGATACGCAGTATTTT. Translated: CASSPGGVDTQYF.

The V call is TRBV5-1, the J call TRBJ1-5, with D possibly matching TRBD1 (5 bases). This CDR3 has 15 residues. Germline V gives CDR1 SGHRS, CDR2 YFSETQ. Trimming removed 5 bases at V and 0 bases at J, with 12 bases between. The CDR3: CASRAGEYSNQPQHF. Here the CDR3 DNA reads TGCGCCAGCAGAGCGGGGGAGTATAGCAATCAGCCCCAGCATTTT.

This clone was counted between two and nine times. The chain uses TRBV16 and TRBJ1-4; 8 nucleotides align to TRBD1. CDR1 and CDR2 (germline): KGHSY, FQNENV. The CDR3 extends over 14 amino acids. The V and J ends lost 4 bases and 7 bases, in that order; junction bases with no gene match: 5. For the CDR3, the DNA is TGTGCCAGCAGCCTCAGGGGGCGAGGTGAAAAACTGTTTTTT. This encodes CASSLRGRGEKLFF.

The chain carries TRBV13 and TRBJ1-1; 7 bases are shared with TRBD1. The germline gives CDR1 PRHDT, CDR2 FYEKMQ (reference sequence). The length of the CDR3 is 18 residues. The ends lost 4 bases at V and 0 bases at J; junction bases unmatched: 14. CDR3 region: CASSSRTIPGQMNTEAFF. The CDR3 DNA reads TGTGCCAGCAGCTCCCGAACTATACCGGGACAGATGAACACTGAAGCTTTCTTT.

V and J are TRBV24-1 and TRBJ1-2; TRBD1 matches at 9 bases. This CDR3 has 15 residues. Germline loops: CDR1 KGHDR, CDR2 SFDVKD. Losses at the gene ends were 3 bases for V and 1 base for J; bases not matched to a gene: 2. As DNA, the CDR3 is TGTGCCACCAGTGATCCGACAGGGGGTAACTATGGCTACACCTTC. Protein sequence: CATSDPTGGNYGYTF.